Listed here are 25 T cell receptor beta chains from one sample, sequenced in a study of T-cell reconstitution after alpha-beta-depleted transplantation in children. This sample's TCRbeta library carried unique molecular identifier barcodes. A single record per CDR3 protein comes from TCRdb applying MiXCR to the PCR reads. The sample includes 250,000 to 300,000 distinct CDR3 sequences, 10% of them seen just once. The sequencing here drew on PBMCs, taken before TCRalphabeta/CD19-depleted stem cell transplant. The receptors here all came from a boy in the first two years of life with acute myeloid leukemia, due to receive a stem cell transplant.

There are a few counts of this clonotype. The chain employs TRBV20-1 and TRBJ1-6; D may be TRBD1 (6 bases). The germline V gene encodes CDR1 DFQATT and CDR2 SNEGSKA (reference sequence). Trimming pared 6 bases from V and 3 bases from J, leaving 12 bases between. The CDR3 contains 14 residues. CDR3 bases: TGCAGTGCACCGACAGGAAGCTATAATTCACCCCTCCACTTT. It is translated as CSAPTGSYNSPLHF.

Worth noting for this clonotype: The junction and the germline gene differ at one end; a read error may be behind it. V usage is TRBV4-2 and J usage is TRBJ2-5; 8 nucleotides align to TRBD2. The CDR3 has 15 residues. The V gene's germline CDR1 is LGHNA and CDR2 YNFKEQ. The CDR3 is CASSQSGSLEETLYF. CDR3 nucleotide sequence: TGTGCCAGCAGTCAGAGCGGGAGCTTGGAAGAGACCCTGTACTTC.

On this clonotype: Possible read error: a much larger clone is one base away. The V gene is TRBV24-1, the J gene TRBJ2-1; TRBD1 matches 8 bases. The end of the DNA is better explained by TRBJ2-7, so the J call may be wrong. The CDR3 covers 16 residues. From germline, CDR1 is KGHDR and CDR2 SFDVKD. CDR3 DNA: TGTGCCACCAGTGACCCTGACAGGGGTTCGGACAATGAGCAGTACTTC. Translated, it gives CATSDPDRGSDNEQYF.

At least ten counts were recorded for this clonotype. The V gene is TRBV7-7, the J gene TRBJ2-1; 12 positions match TRBD2. The CDR3 is 15 amino acids. In germline, CDR1 is SSHAT, CDR2 FNYEAQ (reference sequence). Trimming at V came to 4 bases and at J to 6 bases, leaving 4 bases not matched to a gene. The CDR3 sequence: CASSSGLAGVNEQFF. CDR3 DNA: TGTGCCAGCAGCTCGGGACTAGCGGGCGTCAATGAGCAGTTCTTC.

This clonotype turned up a few times. The V call is TRBV5-1, the J call TRBJ1-1; no reliable D call. Germline CDR1 and CDR2: SGHRS and YFSETQ. The CDR3 runs to 15 residues. V was cut by 4 bases and J by 1 base, with 14 bases left in between. The CDR3 loop is CASSPRLGRNTEAFF. DNA of the CDR3: TGCGCCAGCAGCCCTCGGCTTGGGAGGAACACTGAAGCTTTCTTT.

This clonotype has only one observation. CDR3 nucleotides: TGTGCCAGCACCCCGACAGGCGGCGAGACCCAGTACTTC. Amino acid sequence: CASTPTGGETQYF. The V and J genes are TRBV12-3 or TRBV12-4 and TRBJ2-5; perhaps TRBD1 as D (6 bases). The V and J ends lost 7 bases and 5 bases respectively, with 14 bases between them. This CDR3 comprises 13 residues.

The rearrangement joins TRBV5-4 to TRBJ2-5; the match to TRBD2 covers 9 bases. J gave up 2 bases and V 2 bases, and 7 bases lay outside the gene matches. The germline CDR1 and CDR2 sequences are SGHNT and YYREEE (reference sequence). The CDR3 has 16 amino acids. CDR3 protein: CASSFRTSALQETQYF. The CDR3 DNA sequence: TGTGCCAGCAGCTTCAGGACTAGCGCTTTACAAGAGACCCAGTACTTC. The whole variable domain, remainder taken from reference TRBV5-4 and TRBJ2-5, is ETGVTQSPTHLIKTRGQQVTLRCSSQSGHNTVSWYQQALGQGPQFIFQYYREEENGRGNFPPRFSGLQFPNYSSELNVNALELDDSALYLCASSFRTSALQETQYFGPGTRLLVL.

This clonotype was detected many times. The V gene is TRBV9, the J gene TRBJ2-7; 8 bases map to TRBD1. Per the germline V gene, CDR1 is SGDLS and CDR2 is YYNGEE. The CDR3 is made up of 16 amino acids. V shed 0 bases and J 2 bases; nucleotides not matched to a gene: 7. CDR3 residues: CASSVDSGTGTYEQYF. The CDR3 nucleotides are TGTGCCAGCAGCGTAGATTCCGGGACAGGAACCTACGAGCAGTACTTC.

This clonotype was picked up many times. The chain combines TRBV11-1 with TRBJ2-3, with 9 bases aligning to TRBD2. CDR3 size: 18 residues. The J segment lost 3 bases and the V segment lost 1 base, leaving 11 bases of the junction unmatched. The V gene's germline CDR1 is SGHAT and CDR2 FQDESV (reference sequence). As DNA, the CDR3 is TGTGCCAGCAGCTTAGTACCTAGCGGGGTTGGGAGAACAGATACGCAGTATTTT. It codes for CASSLVPSGVGRTDTQYF.

Here the CDR3 reads CAISDRVDTGELFF. CDR3 nucleotides: TGTGCCATCAGTGACAGGGTTGACACCGGGGAGCTGTTTTTT. The chain uses TRBV10-3 and TRBJ2-2, with D perhaps matching TRBD1 (5 bases). Trimming took 3 bases from V and 3 from J, leaving 8 bases between them. Per germline, CDR1 ENHRY and CDR2 SYGVKD. There are 14 residues in the CDR3.

This clonotype was observed many times. The gene calls are TRBV7-2 and TRBJ1-2; 10 bases agree with TRBD1. V gave up 3 bases and J gave up 7 bases; unmatched junction bases: 5. Germline V gene lookup returns CDR1 SGHTA and CDR2 FQGNSA. The CDR3 extends over 14 amino acids. The CDR3 spells CASSFSGTGVGYTF. In DNA form, the CDR3 reads TGTGCCAGCAGCTTCTCCGGGACAGGGGTTGGCTACACCTTC.

This clonotype was seen ten or more times. The chain employs TRBV28 and TRBJ1-2; D gene ambiguous. CDR1 and CDR2 (germline): MDHEN, SYDVKM. The CDR3 extends over 12 amino acids. V lost 4 bases, J lost 5 bases, and 8 bases lay in between. CDR3 bases: TGTGCCAGCAGTTACGGTTTTTATGGCTACACCTTC. This gives the protein CASSYGFYGYTF.

This clonotype showed up many times. V is TRBV30 and J is TRBJ2-2; D call uncertain. The CDR3 contains 11 residues. The V and J ends lost 3 bases and 4 bases respectively, with 3 bases between them. CDR1 is GTSNPN, CDR2 SVGIG, per germline (reference sequence). CDR3: CAWRGTGELFF. DNA for the CDR3: TGTGCCTGGAGGGGCACCGGGGAGCTGTTTTTT.

This clonotype was detected many times. The CDR3 coding sequence is TGTGCCAGCAGCATTGGGGGTGGATGGGAGCTGTTTTTT. Its translation: CASSIGGGWELFF. The chain combines TRBV9 with TRBJ2-2; either TRBD1 or TRBD2 may fit D (5 bases each). This CDR3 is 13 amino acids long. Germline CDR1 is SGDLS and CDR2 is YYNGEE. The V and J ends lost 4 bases and 9 bases respectively, with 13 bases between them.

This clonotype showed up many times. The chain links TRBV5-1 to TRBJ1-2; D remains unclear. Trimming stripped 4 bases from V and 1 base from J, with 11 bases between. CDR1 is SGHRS and CDR2 is YFSETQ in the germline V gene. The CDR3 runs to 14 residues. Written as DNA, the CDR3 is TGCGCCAGCAGCGGGCCGCAGCATAACTATGGCTACACCTTC. The encoded protein is CASSGPQHNYGYTF.

Ten or more counts support this clonotype. V usage is TRBV19 and J usage is TRBJ2-2; 7 positions match TRBD1. Germline V lookup: CDR1 LNHDA, CDR2 SQIVND (reference sequence). V dropped 4 bases and J dropped 1; count of bases not matched to a gene: 6. This CDR3 is built from 16 residues. The CDR3, as DNA: TGTGCCAGTAGTAGGGCCCACAGGGGGAACACCGGGGAGCTGTTTTTT. Amino acid sequence: CASSRAHRGNTGELFF. The variable domain in full, with the rest retrieved from reference TRBV19 and TRBJ2-2, is DGGITQSPKYLFRKEGQNVTLSCEQNLNHDAMYWYRQDPGQGLRLIYYSQIVNDFQKGDIAEGYSVSREKKESFPLTVTSAQKNPTAFYLCASSRAHRGNTGELFFGEGSRLTVL.

This clonotype appeared many times. The rearrangement links TRBV5-1 to TRBJ2-2; 12 nucleotides line up with TRBD2. CDR3 length: 17 residues. The V segment lost 4 bases and the J segment 5 bases; nucleotides outside the gene matches: 9. Germline CDR1 SGHRS, CDR2 YFSETQ. The DNA for the CDR3 is TGCGCCAGCAGCCCCCTCCTAGCGGGGGGGCAGACCGGGGAGCTGTTTTTT. It specifies CASSPLLAGGQTGELFF.

This clonotype was picked up many times. The rearrangement joins TRBV7-9 to TRBJ1-1; tentative D call: TRBD1 (6 bases). Germline CDR1 SEHNR, CDR2 FQNEAQ (reference sequence). CDR3 length equals 14 residues. The V end was cut by 0 bases, the J end by 3 bases, with 8 bases between. CDR3: CASSLAHRDTEAFF. The CDR3, as DNA: TGTGCCAGCAGCTTAGCGCACAGGGACACTGAAGCTTTCTTT.

This clonotype was found a few times. The gene calls are TRBV12-3 or TRBV12-4 and TRBJ2-5; D perhaps matches TRBD1 (6 bases). The CDR3 is made up of 16 amino acids. The V end was cut by 6 bases, the J end by 5 bases, with 22 bases between. DNA of the CDR3: TGTGCCAGCAGCTCGACCGGGACACCAACCCGGGAGACCCAGTACTTC. It is translated as CASSSTGTPTRETQYF.

This clonotype was counted many times. V is TRBV20-1 and J is TRBJ1-5, with D unclear. The V end lost 6 bases, the J end lost 1 base, and 10 bases lay between the germline ends. Germline V gene data show CDR1 as DFQATT and CDR2 as SNEGSKA (reference sequence). This CDR3 region has 13 residues. DNA of the CDR3: TGCAGTGCGACCTTAGGGAGCAATCAGCCCCAGCATTTT. Residues: CSATLGSNQPQHF.

This clonotype was seen repeatedly, ten times or more. The chain uses TRBV2 and TRBJ2-1; D call uncertain. The CDR3 consists of 14 residues. Germline CDR1 reads SNHLY; CDR2 reads FYNNEI. Trimming removed 0 bases at V and 1 base at J, with 4 bases between. For the CDR3, the DNA is TGTGCCAGCAGTGAAGCGAGGTCCTACAATGAGCAGTTCTTC. It specifies CASSEARSYNEQFF.

This clonotype was counted at least ten times. V gene TRBV6-2 or TRBV6-3 combines with J gene TRBJ2-4, with 7 bases identical to TRBD1. CDR1 is MNHEY, CDR2 SVGEGT, per germline. There are 18 residues in the CDR3. The ends lost 2 bases at V and 0 bases at J; junction bases unmatched: 10. CDR3 amino acids: CASSYPPGQSLAKNIQYF. In DNA form, the CDR3 reads TGTGCCAGCAGTTACCCCCCGGGACAGAGTCTAGCCAAAAACATTCAGTACTTC.

This clonotype was detected many times. This may stem from a read error, because a much larger clone lies one nucleotide away. The V and J genes are TRBV28 and TRBJ2-3; TRBD2 aligns across 8 bases. V lost 8 bases to trimming and J lost 3 bases; unmatched junction nucleotides: 13. The CDR3 runs to 16 residues. Germline loops: CDR1 MDHEN, CDR2 SYDVKM. CDR3 bases: TGTGCCAGCTGTTCTTTAGCGGGATCGGGTACAGATACGCAGTATTTT. Protein sequence: CASCSLAGSGTDTQYF.

This clonotype was detected ten times or more. The J gene is TRBJ1-6, the V gene TRBV29-1, with 9 bases lining up with TRBD1. The trim removed 6 bases at V and 9 bases at J, leaving 6 bases unmatched. Germline V gene sequence: CDR1 SQVTM, CDR2 ANQGSEA. The CDR3 contains 13 residues. CDR3 amino acids: CSVRDRVGSPLHF. CDR3 sequence (DNA): TGCAGCGTAAGGGACAGGGTCGGTTCACCCCTCCACTTT.

This clonotype was observed many times. The chain combines TRBV7-2 with TRBJ2-1; D remains ambiguous. This CDR3 has 13 residues. Trimming removed 5 bases at V and 5 bases at J, with 10 bases between. Germline CDR1 is SGHTA and CDR2 is FQGNSA. The CDR3: CASSPPYNNEQFF. CDR3 bases: TGTGCCAGCAGCCCTCCCTACAACAATGAGCAGTTCTTC.